This TCR beta chain was retrieved from a study of HIV-infected patients and healthy controls. Around 500 ng RNA was reverse transcribed with alpha and beta constant-region primers. Using multiplexing indices, alpha and beta chain libraries were generated apart by chain-specific third strand synthesis. One entry per CDR3 protein, called by TCRdb with MiXCR from the 5' RACE reads. The data contain approximately 8,600 distinct CDR3 sequences, 8.7% of them singletons. V dropped 3 bases and J dropped 4; count of bases not matched to a gene: 2. The CDR3 sequence is 13 residues long. This clonotype came up many times. Antiretroviral therapy had run roughly three months, about 14 weeks, before follow-up blood collection. No cell fractionation was done, so the repertoire covers all unsorted peripheral blood T cells.

The rearrangement uses TRBV12-3 or TRBV12-4 and TRBJ2-7; 8 bases fit TRBD1. Sequenced here: blood, sampled during antiretroviral therapy. The source of this sequence is an adult with HIV infection. CDR3 protein: CASSLDRAYEQYF. CDR3 sequence (DNA): TGTGCCAGCAGTTTGGACAGGGCGTACGAGCAGTACTTC.